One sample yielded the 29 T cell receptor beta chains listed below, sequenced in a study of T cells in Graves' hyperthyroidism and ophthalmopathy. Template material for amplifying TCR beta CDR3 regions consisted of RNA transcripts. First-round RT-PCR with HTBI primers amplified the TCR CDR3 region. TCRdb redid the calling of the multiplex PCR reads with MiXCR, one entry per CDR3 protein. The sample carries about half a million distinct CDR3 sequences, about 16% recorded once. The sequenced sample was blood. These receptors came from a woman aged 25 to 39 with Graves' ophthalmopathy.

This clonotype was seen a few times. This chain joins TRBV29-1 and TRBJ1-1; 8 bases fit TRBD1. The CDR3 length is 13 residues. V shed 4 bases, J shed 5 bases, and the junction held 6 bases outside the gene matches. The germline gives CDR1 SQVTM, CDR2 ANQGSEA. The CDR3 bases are TGCAGCGTTGTGCAGGGGGCGGCGACTGAAGCTTTCTTT. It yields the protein CSVVQGAATEAFF.

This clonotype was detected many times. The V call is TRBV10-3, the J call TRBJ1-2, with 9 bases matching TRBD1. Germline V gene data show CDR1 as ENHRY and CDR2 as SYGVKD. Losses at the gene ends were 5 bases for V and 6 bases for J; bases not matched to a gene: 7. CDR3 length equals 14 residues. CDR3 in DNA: TGTGCCATCAGTCAGACACAGGGGGCAAATGGCTACACCTTC. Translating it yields CAISQTQGANGYTF.

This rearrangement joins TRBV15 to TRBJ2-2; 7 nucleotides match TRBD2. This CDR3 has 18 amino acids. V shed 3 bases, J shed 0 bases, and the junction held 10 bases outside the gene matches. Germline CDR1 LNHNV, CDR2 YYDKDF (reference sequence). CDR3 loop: CATSSGGWGGANTGELFF. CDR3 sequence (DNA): TGTGCCACCAGCAGTGGGGGATGGGGGGGAGCGAACACCGGGGAGCTGTTTTTT.

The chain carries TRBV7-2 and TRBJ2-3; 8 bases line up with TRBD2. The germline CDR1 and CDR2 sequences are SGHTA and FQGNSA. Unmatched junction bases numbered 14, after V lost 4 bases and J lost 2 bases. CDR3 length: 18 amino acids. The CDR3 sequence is CASSSPLGGGRTTDTQYF. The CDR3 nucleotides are TGTGCCAGCAGCTCCCCCCTGGGGGGCGGGAGGACCACAGATACGCAGTATTTT.

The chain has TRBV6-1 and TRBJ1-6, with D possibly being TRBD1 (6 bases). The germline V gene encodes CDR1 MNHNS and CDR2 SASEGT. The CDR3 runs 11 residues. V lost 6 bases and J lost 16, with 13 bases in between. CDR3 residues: CASRSGQILHF. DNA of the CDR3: TGTGCCAGCAGATCCGGACAGATACTCCACTTT.

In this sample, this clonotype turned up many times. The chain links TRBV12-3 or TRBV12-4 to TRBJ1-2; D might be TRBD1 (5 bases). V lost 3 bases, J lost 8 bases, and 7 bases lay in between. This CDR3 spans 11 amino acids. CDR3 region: CASSLQGGYTF. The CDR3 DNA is TGTGCCAGCAGTTTGCAGGGAGGCTACACCTTC.

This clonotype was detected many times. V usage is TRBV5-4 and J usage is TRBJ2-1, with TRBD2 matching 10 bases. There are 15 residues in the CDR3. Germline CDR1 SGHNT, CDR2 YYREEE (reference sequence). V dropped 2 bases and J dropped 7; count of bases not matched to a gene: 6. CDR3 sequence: CASSFGLAVNNEQFF. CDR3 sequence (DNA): TGTGCCAGCAGCTTCGGACTAGCGGTAAATAATGAGCAGTTCTTC. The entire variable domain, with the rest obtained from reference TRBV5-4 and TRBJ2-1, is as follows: ETGVTQSPTHLIKTRGQQVTLRCSSQSGHNTVSWYQQALGQGPQFIFQYYREEENGRGNFPPRFSGLQFPNYSSELNVNALELDDSALYLCASSFGLAVNNEQFFGPGTRLTVL.

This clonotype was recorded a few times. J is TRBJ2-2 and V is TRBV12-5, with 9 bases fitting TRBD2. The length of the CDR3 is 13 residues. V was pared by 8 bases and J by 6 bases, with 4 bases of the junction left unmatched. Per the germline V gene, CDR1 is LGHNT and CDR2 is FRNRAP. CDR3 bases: TGTGCTAGTCAGGGACTAGCCTCCGGGGAGCTGTTTTTT. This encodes CASQGLASGELFF.

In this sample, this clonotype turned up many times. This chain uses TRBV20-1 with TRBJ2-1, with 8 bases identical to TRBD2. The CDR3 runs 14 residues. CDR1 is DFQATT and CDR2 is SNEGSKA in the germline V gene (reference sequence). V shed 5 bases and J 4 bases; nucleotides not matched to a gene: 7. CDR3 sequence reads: CSAPGVAGYNEQFF. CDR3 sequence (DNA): TGCAGTGCTCCCGGGGTAGCGGGATACAATGAGCAGTTCTTC.

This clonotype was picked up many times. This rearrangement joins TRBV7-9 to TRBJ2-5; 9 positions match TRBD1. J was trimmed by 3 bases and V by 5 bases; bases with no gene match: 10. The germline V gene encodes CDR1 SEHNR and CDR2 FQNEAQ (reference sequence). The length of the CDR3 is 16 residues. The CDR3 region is CASSQITGTGKETQYF. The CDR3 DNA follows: TGTGCCAGCAGCCAAATTACCGGGACAGGGAAAGAGACCCAGTACTTC.

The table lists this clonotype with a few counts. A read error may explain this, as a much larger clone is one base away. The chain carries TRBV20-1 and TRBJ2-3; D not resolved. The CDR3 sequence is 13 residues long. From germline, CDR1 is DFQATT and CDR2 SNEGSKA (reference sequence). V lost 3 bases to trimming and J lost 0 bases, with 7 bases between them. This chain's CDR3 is CSARVPSTDTQYF. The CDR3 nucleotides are TGCAGTGCTAGGGTGCCCAGCACAGATACGCAGTATTTT.

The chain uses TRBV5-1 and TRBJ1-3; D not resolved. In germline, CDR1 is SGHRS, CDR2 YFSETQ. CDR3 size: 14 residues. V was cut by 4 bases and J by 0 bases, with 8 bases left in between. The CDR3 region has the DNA TGCGCCAGCAGCGCTTTCTCCTCTGGAAACACCATATATTTT. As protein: CASSAFSSGNTIYF.

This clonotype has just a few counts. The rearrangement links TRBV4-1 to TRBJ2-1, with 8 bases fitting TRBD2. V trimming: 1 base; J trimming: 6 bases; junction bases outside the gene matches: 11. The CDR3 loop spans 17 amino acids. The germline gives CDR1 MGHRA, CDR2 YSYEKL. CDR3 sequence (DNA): TGCGCCAGCAGCCAAGGACCCTGGACTAGCACAAGCAATGAGCAGTTCTTC. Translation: CASSQGPWTSTSNEQFF.

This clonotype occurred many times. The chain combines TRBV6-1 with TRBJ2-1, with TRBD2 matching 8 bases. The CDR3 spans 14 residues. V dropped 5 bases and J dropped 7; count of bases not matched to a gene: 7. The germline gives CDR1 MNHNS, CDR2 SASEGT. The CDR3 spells CASSNREGLNEQFF. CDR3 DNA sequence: TGTGCCAGCAGTAATCGGGAGGGCCTGAATGAGCAGTTCTTC.

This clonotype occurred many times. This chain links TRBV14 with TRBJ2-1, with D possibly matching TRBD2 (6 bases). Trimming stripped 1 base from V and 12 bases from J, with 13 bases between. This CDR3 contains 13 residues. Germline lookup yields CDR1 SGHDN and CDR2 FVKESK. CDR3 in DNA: TGTGCCAGCAGCCAAGGACCAGCGGGCAGGCAGTTCTTC. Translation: CASSQGPAGRQFF.

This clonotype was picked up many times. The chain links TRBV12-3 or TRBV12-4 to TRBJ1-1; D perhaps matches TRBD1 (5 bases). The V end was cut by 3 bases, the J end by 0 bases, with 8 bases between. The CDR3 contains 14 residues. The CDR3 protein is CASSLRGVNTEAFF. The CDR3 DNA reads TGTGCCAGCAGTTTGAGGGGAGTGAACACTGAAGCTTTCTTT.

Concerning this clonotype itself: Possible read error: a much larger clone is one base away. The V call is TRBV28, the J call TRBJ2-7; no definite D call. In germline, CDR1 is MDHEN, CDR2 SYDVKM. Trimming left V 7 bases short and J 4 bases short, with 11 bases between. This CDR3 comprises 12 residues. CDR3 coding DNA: TGTGCCAGCAATACTCCTAGTTACGAGCAGTACTTC. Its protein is CASNTPSYEQYF.

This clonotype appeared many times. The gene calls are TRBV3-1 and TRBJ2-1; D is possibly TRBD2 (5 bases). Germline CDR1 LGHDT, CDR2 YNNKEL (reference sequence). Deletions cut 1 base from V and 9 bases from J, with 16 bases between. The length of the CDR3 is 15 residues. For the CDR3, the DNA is TGTGCCAGCAGCCAAGTGACGGACTTGAATTTTGAGCAGTTCTTC. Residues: CASSQVTDLNFEQFF.

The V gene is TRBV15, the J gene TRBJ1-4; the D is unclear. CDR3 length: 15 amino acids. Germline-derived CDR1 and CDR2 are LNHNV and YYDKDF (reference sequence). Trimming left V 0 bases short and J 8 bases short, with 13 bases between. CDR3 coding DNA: TGTGCCACCAGCAGAGAGGATACCCCAGACGAAAAACTGTTTTTT. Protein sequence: CATSREDTPDEKLFF.

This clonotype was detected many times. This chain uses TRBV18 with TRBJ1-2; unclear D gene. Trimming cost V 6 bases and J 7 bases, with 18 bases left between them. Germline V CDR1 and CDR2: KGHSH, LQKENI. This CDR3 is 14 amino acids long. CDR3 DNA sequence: TGTGCCAGCTCCCTGAGTAGGGTACTCTCTGGCTACACCTTC. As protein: CASSLSRVLSGYTF.

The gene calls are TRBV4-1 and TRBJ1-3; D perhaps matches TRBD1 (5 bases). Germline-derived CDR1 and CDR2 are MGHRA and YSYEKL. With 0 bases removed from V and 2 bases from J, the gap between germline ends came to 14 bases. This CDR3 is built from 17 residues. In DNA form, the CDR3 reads TGCGCCAGCAGCCAAGATGACAGCCCGTATACTGGAAACACCATATATTTT. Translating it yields CASSQDDSPYTGNTIYF.

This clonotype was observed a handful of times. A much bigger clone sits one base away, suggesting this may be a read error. The CDR3 loop reads CASSTWNTEAFF. As DNA, the CDR3 is TGTGCCAGCAGCACCTGGAACACTGAAGCTTTCTTT. The rearrangement links TRBV7-9 to TRBJ1-1; D unclear. This CDR3 has 12 amino acids. V was trimmed by 5 bases and J by 1 base, leaving 5 bases between them. The germline V gene encodes CDR1 SEHNR and CDR2 FQNEAQ (reference sequence). The full variable domain, completed using reference TRBV7-9 and TRBJ1-1, is DTGVSQNPRHKITKRGQNVTFRCDPISEHNRLYWYRQTLGQGPEFLTYFQNEAQLEKSRLLSDRFSAERPKGSFSTLEIQRTEQGDSAMYLCASSTWNTEAFFGQGTRLTVV.

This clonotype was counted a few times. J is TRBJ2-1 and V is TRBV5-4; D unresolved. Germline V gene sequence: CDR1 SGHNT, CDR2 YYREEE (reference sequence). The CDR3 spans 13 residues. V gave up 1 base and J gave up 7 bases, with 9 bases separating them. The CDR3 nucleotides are TGTGCCAGCAGCTTGAACCACGGTAATGAGCAGTTCTTC. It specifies CASSLNHGNEQFF.

CDR3 sequence reads: CASSLRRGLAGPGHTQYF. CDR3 nucleotide sequence: TGTGCCAGCAGTTTAAGAAGGGGACTAGCGGGGCCCGGACATACGCAGTATTTT. The chain uses TRBV28 and TRBJ2-3; TRBD2 agrees at 13 bases. Trimming took 2 bases from V and 7 from J; bases not matched to a gene: 12. CDR3 length: 18 amino acids. The germline CDR1 and CDR2 sequences are MDHEN and SYDVKM.

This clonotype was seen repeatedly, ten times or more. The CDR3, as DNA: TGTGCCAGCAGCTCGGTGGACAGGGGGATTGAGCAGTTCTTC. Its translation: CASSSVDRGIEQFF. The V gene is TRBV7-9, the J gene TRBJ2-1; 10 positions agree with TRBD1. In germline, CDR1 is SEHNR, CDR2 FQNEAQ (reference sequence). The CDR3 has 14 amino acids. The V segment lost 4 bases and the J segment 9 bases; nucleotides outside the gene matches: 6.

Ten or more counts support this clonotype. Written as DNA, the CDR3 is TGTGCCAGCAGTCCTACCCGGGGCCTAGAGACCCAGTACTTC. Protein: CASSPTRGLETQYF. The V and J genes are TRBV27 and TRBJ2-5, with D perhaps matching TRBD1 or TRBD2 (5 bases each). The CDR3 spans 14 residues. The V end lost 5 bases, the J end lost 4 bases, and 14 bases lay between the germline ends. Germline V gene lookup returns CDR1 MNHEY and CDR2 SMNVEV (reference sequence).

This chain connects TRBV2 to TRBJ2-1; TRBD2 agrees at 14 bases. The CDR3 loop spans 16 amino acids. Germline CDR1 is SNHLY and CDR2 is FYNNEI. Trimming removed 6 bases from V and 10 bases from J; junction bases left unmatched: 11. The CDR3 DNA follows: TGTGCCAGCAGGCAAGCGACTAGCGGGAGGGCCGGGGAGCAGTTCTTC. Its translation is CASRQATSGRAGEQFF.

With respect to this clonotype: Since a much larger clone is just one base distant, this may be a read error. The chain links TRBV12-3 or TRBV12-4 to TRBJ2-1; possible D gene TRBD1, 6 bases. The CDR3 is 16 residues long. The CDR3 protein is CASSLSPTGSWNGQFF. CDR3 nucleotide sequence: TGTGCCAGCAGTTTATCCCCGACAGGTAGTTGGAATGGGCAGTTCTTC.

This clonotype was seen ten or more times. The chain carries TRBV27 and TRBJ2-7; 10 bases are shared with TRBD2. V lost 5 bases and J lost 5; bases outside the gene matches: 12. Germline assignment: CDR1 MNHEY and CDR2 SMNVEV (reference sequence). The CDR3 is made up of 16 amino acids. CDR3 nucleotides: TGTGCCAGCAGTCTTCGGGGAGCGGGAGGGCCACACGAGCAGTACTTC. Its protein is CASSLRGAGGPHEQYF.